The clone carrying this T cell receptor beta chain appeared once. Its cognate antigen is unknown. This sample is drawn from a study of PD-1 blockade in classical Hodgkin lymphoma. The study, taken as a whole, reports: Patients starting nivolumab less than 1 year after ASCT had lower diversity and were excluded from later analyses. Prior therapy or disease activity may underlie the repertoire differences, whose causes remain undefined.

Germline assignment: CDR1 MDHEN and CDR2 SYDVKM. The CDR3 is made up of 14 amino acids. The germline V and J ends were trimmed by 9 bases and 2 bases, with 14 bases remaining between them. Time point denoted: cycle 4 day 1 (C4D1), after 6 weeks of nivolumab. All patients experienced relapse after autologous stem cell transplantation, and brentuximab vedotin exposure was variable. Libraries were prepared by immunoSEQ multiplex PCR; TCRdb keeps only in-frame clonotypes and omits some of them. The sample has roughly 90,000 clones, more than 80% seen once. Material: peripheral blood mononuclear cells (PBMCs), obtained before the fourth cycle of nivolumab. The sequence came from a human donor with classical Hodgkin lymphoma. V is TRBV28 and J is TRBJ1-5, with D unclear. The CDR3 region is CASYRSSGNQPQHF. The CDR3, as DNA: TGTGCCAGTTATAGGAGCAGTGGCAATCAGCCCCAGCATTTT.